This T cell receptor (beta chain) emerged from a study of blood T cell repertoires in COVID-19. Across the study: The United States, Italy and Spain were the sources of the acute and convalescent COVID-19 samples. The cDNA or gDNA used as material had been derived from T cells, B-cell-depleted T cells, or PBMCs.

This CDR3 spans 13 amino acids. The V gene lost 1 base and the J gene lost 3 bases, with 6 bases spanning the gap. The V gene's germline CDR1 is KGHDR and CDR2 SFDVKD. Sequencing used immunoSEQ multiplex PCR; TCRdb keeps in-frame clones, though not all of them. The table records 150,000 to 200,000 clones, about 81% of them present only once. The rearrangement uses TRBV24-1 and TRBJ2-7, with a weak D call TRBD2 (5 bases). This receptor was obtained from a woman of 80 years or more with COVID-19, enrolled during active disease. The specimen sequenced was peripheral blood. DNA of the CDR3: TGTGCCACCAGTGATTTAGGAGGCTACGAGCAGTACTTC. Protein product: CATSDLGGYEQYF.